This T cell receptor beta chain was identified during a study of identical twins. Study-wide points: The analysis was cross-sectional rather than longitudinal within donors.

TCRdb re-derived calls from the 5' RACE reads in MiXCR, one entry per CDR3 protein. The sample contains 500,000 to 650,000 distinct CDR3 sequences, approximately 20% of which appear only once. Only a few counts were recorded for this clonotype. Its antigen is not identified. The CDR3 covers 17 residues. The ends lost 0 bases at V and 0 bases at J; junction bases unmatched: 9. The germline V gene encodes CDR1 SGDLS and CDR2 YYNGEE. These data also featured in a second study, about yellow fever vaccine responses in identical twins.

The TCR was taken from a young woman in good health. The V gene is TRBV9, the J gene TRBJ2-7; 7 nucleotides match TRBD2. The sequenced sample consisted of CD4+ T cells sorted from blood. The CDR3 nucleotides are TGTGCCAGCAGCGTAGGTCTAGCGGTCCCCTTCTCCTACGAGCAGTACTTC. Amino acids: CASSVGLAVPFSYEQYF.